These 27 T cell receptor beta chains came from one sample sequenced in a study of PD-L1 blockade in urothelial cancer (dated by TCRdb to the late 2010s). The time point label, as the study defines it: peripheral blood 6 weeks after treatment start. Library construction relied on the immunoSEQ multiplex PCR assay. This is the immuneACCESS table as TCRdb keeps it, with only in-frame sequences that have V and J called. A part of the clones is gone; compared with another copy, unresolved V genes explain less than half, and the rest is unexplained. A total of about 120,000 clones appear in this sample, more than 85% of them only once. The leading ten clones occupy about 4% of the sample. Sequencing used PBMCs, obtained around atezolizumab (anti-PD-L1) treatment. The receptor set was obtained from a man aged 55 to 70 with urothelial cancer.

The CDR3 here is CASSPGEGQGNTGELFF. In DNA form, the CDR3 reads TGTGCCAGCAGCCCAGGGGAGGGGCAGGGGAACACCGGGGAGCTGTTTTTT. This rearrangement joins TRBV7-9 to TRBJ2-2; weak D call: TRBD2 (7 bases). Germline V gene sequence: CDR1 SEHNR, CDR2 FQNEAQ (reference sequence). The V and J ends lost 5 bases and 1 base respectively, with 17 bases between them. The CDR3 sequence is 17 residues long.

This clone appeared once. The V and J genes are TRBV7-9 and TRBJ1-2; D gene uncertain. From germline, CDR1 is SEHNR and CDR2 FQNEAQ (reference sequence). The V and J ends lost 4 bases and 1 base respectively, with 16 bases between them. The CDR3 extends over 16 amino acids. CDR3 bases: TGTGCCAGCAGCTCTCTGGCGGGTTTGGATAACTATGGCTACACCTTC. Its translation is CASSSLAGLDNYGYTF.

The chain has TRBV28 and TRBJ2-5, with TRBD1 matching 8 bases. Germline values: CDR1 MDHEN, CDR2 SYDVKM. J lost 2 bases, V lost 10 bases, and 12 bases had no gene match. There are 15 residues in the CDR3. The CDR3 reads CAIMWTGSGQETQYF. DNA of the CDR3: TGTGCCATCATGTGGACAGGGTCAGGACAAGAGACCCAGTACTTC.

This clone was seen a few times. The chain recombines TRBV27 with TRBJ1-4; no reliable D call. The ends were cut back, 6 bases at V and 0 bases at J, with 14 bases in the middle. The CDR3 covers 16 residues. Per germline, CDR1 MNHEY and CDR2 SMNVEV (reference sequence). CDR3 sequence (DNA): TGTGCCAGCAGACTTAGTTTCGGGGCAACTAATGAAAAACTGTTTTTT. Protein product: CASRLSFGATNEKLFF. The complete variable domain, with remaining parts taken from reference TRBV27 and TRBJ1-4, reads EAQVTQNPRYLITVTGKKLTVTCSQNMNHEYMSWYRQDPGLGLRQIYYSMNVEVTDKGDVPEGYKVSRKEKRNFPLILESPSPNQTSLYFCASRLSFGATNEKLFFGSGTQLSVL.

This chain connects TRBV27 to TRBJ1-2, with D possibly TRBD1 on 5 matching bases. Germline CDR1 MNHEY, CDR2 SMNVEV (reference sequence). V was trimmed by 7 bases and J by 9 bases, leaving 18 bases between them. The CDR3 is 13 amino acids. The chain's CDR3 is CASIPAAGGSYTF. In nucleotides, the CDR3 is TGTGCCAGCATTCCCGCTGCGGGGGGAAGCTACACCTTC.

The rearrangement joins TRBV4-2 to TRBJ2-1; TRBD1 matches at 9 bases. The CDR3 covers 15 residues. The trim removed 3 bases at V and 6 bases at J, leaving 6 bases unmatched. Per germline, CDR1 LGHNA and CDR2 YNFKEQ. The CDR3 DNA sequence: TGTGCCAGCAGCCACCCCGGGACAGGGCGCAATGAGCAGTTCTTC. It yields the protein CASSHPGTGRNEQFF.

In this sample, this clone turned up a few times. J is TRBJ1-5 and V is TRBV4-3, with a possible D match to TRBD1 (5 bases). This CDR3 has 13 residues. The V gene's germline CDR1 is LGHNA and CDR2 YSLEER. V was cut by 3 bases and J by 4 bases, with 7 bases left in between. This CDR3 reads CASSQTVNQPQHF. The CDR3 DNA sequence: TGCGCCAGCAGCCAGACAGTTAATCAGCCCCAGCATTTT.

The V call is TRBV7-2, the J call TRBJ2-5; D is possibly TRBD2 (6 bases). The CDR3 is 15 amino acids. With 5 bases removed from V and 4 bases from J, the gap between germline ends came to 17 bases. Germline V gene sequence: CDR1 SGHTA, CDR2 FQGNSA. The chain's CDR3 is CASSPNGGWRETQYF. Written as DNA, the CDR3 is TGTGCCAGCAGCCCTAACGGGGGTTGGCGAGAGACCCAGTACTTC.

The chain recombines TRBV6-1 with TRBJ1-1, with 10 bases lining up with TRBD1. Trimming removed 4 bases from V and 4 bases from J; junction bases left unmatched: 3. The CDR3 consists of 14 residues. Germline CDR1 and CDR2: MNHNS and SASEGT. The CDR3 bases are TGTGCCAGCAGTGCCCGGACAGGGGGCACTGAAGCTTTCTTT. It is translated as CASSARTGGTEAFF.

This chain joins TRBV5-6 and TRBJ2-5, with D perhaps TRBD1 (6 bases). Germline CDR1 is SGHDT and CDR2 is YYEEEE. The CDR3 covers 16 residues. Trimming pared 0 bases from V and 4 bases from J, leaving 16 bases between. CDR3 residues: CASSLGVLAGVETQYF. For the CDR3, the DNA is TGTGCCAGCAGCTTGGGTGTTCTGGCAGGGGTAGAGACCCAGTACTTC.

This chain connects TRBV10-3 to TRBJ1-2, with TRBD1 matching 9 bases. CDR3 size: 14 residues. Germline CDR1 ENHRY, CDR2 SYGVKD. V gave up 5 bases and J gave up 6 bases; unmatched junction bases: 7. The CDR3 reads CAISRDRAFDGYTF. The CDR3 nucleotides are TGTGCCATCAGTCGGGACAGGGCCTTCGATGGCTACACCTTC.

In this sample, this clone turned up once. The chain recombines TRBV6-1 with TRBJ2-7; 10 bases map to TRBD1. Germline V lookup: CDR1 MNHNS, CDR2 SASEGT. V was clipped by 3 bases and J by 6 bases; unmatched bases: 5. This CDR3 has 14 residues. This CDR3 reads CASSDGQGVPEQYF. CDR3 DNA: TGTGCCAGCAGTGACGGACAGGGGGTCCCCGAGCAGTACTTC.

The genes are TRBV9 and TRBJ2-7; the match to TRBD2 covers 8 bases. This CDR3 spans 17 amino acids. Germline V lookup: CDR1 SGDLS, CDR2 YYNGEE. J gave up 4 bases and V 0 bases, and 12 bases lay outside the gene matches. Here the CDR3 reads CASSVGPSPGGMYEQYF. In DNA form, the CDR3 reads TGTGCCAGCAGCGTAGGCCCCTCGCCGGGAGGGATGTACGAGCAGTACTTC.

The chain uses TRBV6-5 and TRBJ2-2, with a weak D call TRBD1 (6 bases). The germline CDR1 and CDR2 sequences are MNHEY and SVGAGI. Trimming stripped 5 bases from V and 3 bases from J, with 10 bases between. This CDR3 contains 14 residues. DNA of the CDR3: TGTGCCAGCAGTGCACAGGGTTACACCGGGGAGCTGTTTTTT. It yields the protein CASSAQGYTGELFF.

CDR3 in amino acids: CASSPTRDSGGNDEQYF. The DNA for the CDR3 is TGTGCCAGCAGCCCAACTCGTGATAGCGGGGGGAATGACGAGCAGTACTTC. V is TRBV4-2 and J is TRBJ2-7; 10 bases match TRBD2. Germline loops: CDR1 LGHNA, CDR2 YNFKEQ. With 4 bases clipped from V and 5 bases from J, the junction kept 14 bases outside the gene matches. The length of the CDR3 is 17 residues.

This clone turned up a few times. The rearrangement links TRBV6-4 to TRBJ1-1, with unresolved D. The V end was cut by 6 bases, the J end by 0 bases, with 11 bases between. Germline CDR1 is MRHNA and CDR2 is SNTAGT. The CDR3 spans 14 residues. The CDR3 coding sequence is TGTGCCAGCAGGGGAGAACTCGTGAACACTGAAGCTTTCTTT. Encoded protein: CASRGELVNTEAFF.

This clone was counted between two and nine times. The chain couples TRBV2 to TRBJ1-6, with D perhaps TRBD1 (5 bases). The germline V gene encodes CDR1 SNHLY and CDR2 FYNNEI. CDR3 length equals 13 residues. V gave up 7 bases and J gave up 7 bases, with 11 bases separating them. Here the CDR3 DNA reads TGTGCCAGCAATCGCAGGGAAAATTCACCCCTCCACTTT. It encodes CASNRRENSPLHF.

The chain is built from TRBV6-1 and TRBJ2-3, with TRBD2 identical over 15 bases. CDR3 length: 15 amino acids. Germline V gene lookup returns CDR1 MNHNS and CDR2 SASEGT. The trim removed 4 bases at V and 4 bases at J, leaving 0 bases unmatched. The CDR3 protein is CASSGTSGRADTQYF. CDR3 nucleotides: TGTGCCAGCAGTGGGACTAGCGGGAGGGCAGATACGCAGTATTTT.

V gene TRBV11-2 combines with J gene TRBJ2-5, with 8 nucleotides matching TRBD1. The CDR3 is made up of 13 amino acids. Per the germline V gene, CDR1 is SGHAT and CDR2 is FQNNGV. The trim removed 7 bases at V and 6 bases at J, leaving 7 bases unmatched. The CDR3, as DNA: TGTGCCAGCACCACGGACAGGGTAAAGACCCAGTACTTC. It codes for CASTTDRVKTQYF.

The chain couples TRBV18 to TRBJ1-2, with 11 bases that match TRBD1. The CDR3 sequence is 15 residues long. CDR1 is KGHSH and CDR2 is LQKENI in the germline V gene. V dropped 6 bases and J dropped 6; count of bases not matched to a gene: 9. The CDR3 nucleotides are TGTGCCAGCTCCGGGACAGGGGGTTATGAGGATGGCTACACCTTC. Amino acids: CASSGTGGYEDGYTF.

The CDR3 here is CAGYSSNYGYTF. DNA for the CDR3: TGTGCCGGTTACAGTTCCAACTATGGCTACACCTTC. The chain combines TRBV6-6 with TRBJ1-2; D not resolved. The CDR3 covers 12 residues. The ends were cut back, 11 bases at V and 2 bases at J, with 12 bases in the middle. Germline CDR1 and CDR2: MNHNY and SVGAGI (reference sequence).

This clone was observed once. The chain links TRBV6-6 to TRBJ2-7, with 7 bases matching TRBD1. Germline CDR1 MNHNY, CDR2 SVGAGI (reference sequence). This CDR3 contains 14 residues. The trim removed 7 bases at V and 0 bases at J, leaving 6 bases unmatched. The CDR3 spells CASKARGSSYEQYF. CDR3 bases: TGTGCCAGCAAGGCCAGGGGGAGCTCCTACGAGCAGTACTTC.

This chain uses TRBV7-9 with TRBJ2-7; 7 positions agree with TRBD1. Germline loops: CDR1 SEHNR, CDR2 FQNEAQ (reference sequence). Trimming took 4 bases from V and 8 from J; bases not matched to a gene: 5. The CDR3 sequence is 12 residues long. The CDR3: CASSSGTDKQYF. The DNA for the CDR3 is TGTGCCAGCAGCTCCGGGACAGATAAGCAGTACTTC.

This rearrangement joins TRBV11-3 to TRBJ2-5, with D tentatively TRBD2 (5 bases). The germline CDR1 and CDR2 sequences are SGHNT and YENEEA. This CDR3 is 13 amino acids long. Trimming pared 3 bases from V and 7 bases from J, leaving 12 bases between. The CDR3 nucleotides read TGTGCCAGCAGCTTGGGCTCCCGGGGGACCCAGTACTTC. Protein: CASSLGSRGTQYF.

The rearrangement links TRBV4-3 to TRBJ2-3; TRBD2 might be the D (6 bases). The ends were cut back, 2 bases at V and 9 bases at J, with 15 bases in the middle. Germline V gene data show CDR1 as LGHNA and CDR2 as YSLEER. The CDR3 covers 14 residues. The CDR3 DNA is TGCGCCAGCAGCCAACGACTAGGACCTGAAACGCAGTATTTT. It translates to CASSQRLGPETQYF.

The gene calls are TRBV30 and TRBJ2-1; weak D call: TRBD1 (5 bases). Between the trimmed V and J ends, which lost 4 bases and 1 base, there was a span of 11 bases. This CDR3 comprises 14 residues. Germline V lookup: CDR1 GTSNPN, CDR2 SVGIG (reference sequence). The CDR3: CAWTGLVSYNEQFF. The CDR3 nucleotides are TGTGCCTGGACAGGGCTAGTTTCCTACAATGAGCAGTTCTTC.

The chain has TRBV18 and TRBJ1-5, with D possibly matching TRBD1 (5 bases). V gave up 3 bases and J gave up 1 base, with 10 bases separating them. Per the germline V gene, CDR1 is KGHSH and CDR2 is LQKENI. CDR3 size: 15 residues. The CDR3 coding sequence is TGTGCCAGCTCACCGGCGGGGCAAAGCAATCAGCCCCAGCATTTT. Protein sequence: CASSPAGQSNQPQHF.